This T cell receptor beta chain was documented in a study of shared clonotypes between healthy human individuals (dated by TCRdb to the early 2020s). Describing the broader study: The cohort comprised two women and three men aged 18 to 49 years. Per donor, three plates each were used for CD4 naive and CD4 memory, two for CD8 naive, and one for CD8 memory. Leukapheresis yielded between about 0.94 and 8.9 billion PBMCs per donor. Different laboratories and diverse techniques were used to prepare libraries and sequence TCR repertoires, to increase sequencing depth and limit assay-specific biases. Blood TCR repertoires of five healthy adults were deeply sequenced to estimate repertoire size and the extent of clonotype sharing between individuals. Broad study findings and their caveats: The small number of donors limited the genetic and exposure-history diversity represented. Pairwise subsampling led to the expectation that sequencing depth would affect the degree of clonotype sharing among donors. Even with the large sequencing depth, rarefaction of the sorted-subset datasets indicated that sequencing was incomplete. Approximately 5% of naive CD4, 3.5% of naive CD8, 2% to 2.5% of memory CD4, and 0.4% of memory CD8 clonotypes were shared across a few donors. Sampling was limited to blood, and TCR repertoires in tissue likely differ from TCR repertoires in blood. Compared with non-shared clonotypes, the clonotypes found in all four sorted-subset donors had higher generation probabilities. Larger estimated clonotype richness was generally found for naive subsets than for memory subsets.

CD8 naive samples were obtained by positive selection for CCR7 among CD45RO-negative cells, yielding a CD45RA+CCR7+ population from which TemRA cells were excluded. Healthy HIV-negative adults with no recently reported acute infections or vaccinations were included as donors. Only Caucasian adults living in Nashville, Tennessee, USA were represented among the donors. Blood was collected by leukapheresis, and PBMCs were isolated by Ficoll-Histopaque density gradient centrifugation and then cryopreserved in liquid nitrogen vapor phase. Purity and quantity of every magnetically sorted T cell population were checked by analytical flow cytometry. From each sorted fraction, genomic DNA was isolated and quantified by UV absorbance on a Nanodrop 2000c. Using the deep immunoSEQ assay, TCR CDR3 regions were amplified from genomic DNA by multiplex PCR. Extracted genomic DNA from each cell subset was spread evenly across all wells of several immunoSEQ 96-well plates, with each plate serving as a replicate. For sorted subsets, each replicate PCR was loaded with roughly 0.2 ug genomic DNA, equivalent to about 30,000 T cell genomes. Purified libraries were quantified with a Qubit 3.0 fluorometer, sized on a Bioanalyzer 2100, and re-quantified with the KAPA Library Quantification kit. A separate single-read 150-cycle Illumina NextSeq 550 flow cell was used to sequence each immunoSEQ 96-well plate. Per the original workflow: Because the immunoSEQ output included only junctional sequences and no quality scores, the filtering could not be the same as the filtering used for full-length reads. To assign V/J genes and CDR3, sequences were annotated using PyIR, a Python wrapper for IgBLAST v1.9, with IMGT germline references. Reads were removed for weak V/J assignments (E-value above 1e-6), missing CDR3, stop codons, out-of-frame junctions, or ambiguous translated residues. V3J clonotypes were defined as sequences sharing the same inferred V gene, J gene, and CDR3 amino acid sequence. To compute the percentage overlap between repertoires, the number of shared unique clonotypes was divided by the size of the smaller repertoire. Richness of each repertoire was evaluated using RTK rarefaction, the Chao1 estimator, and Recon v2.1 estimates of unobserved clonotypes. For all TCRbeta clonotypes obtained by the gDNA method from four donors, generation probabilities were computed with OLGA. TCRdb obtained this table from immuneACCESS and retained in-frame rearrangements with V and J assigned. These tables miss some clones; where compared with another copy, unresolved V genes account for less than half of the shortfall, and the remainder is unexplained. V, J and clone size were drawn from that table, and D and trimming were deduced from the DNA. Here the sample has hundreds of thousands of clones; about 95% occur a single time. Jointly, the top ten make up about 0.11% of the sample.

Details on this clone: The specificity of this receptor is unknown. One base away there is no much larger clone; base qualities are not given.

Sequencing was performed on naive CD8+ T cells sorted from blood. The cell subset or site label corresponds to: CD45RA+CCR7+. The clonotype was recovered from a woman aged 25 to 39 in good health.

CDR3 loop: CASSLFKGGPHNEQFF. The nucleotides read TGTGCCAGCAGCTTATTTAAGGGAGGGCCTCACAATGAGCAGTTCTTC. Rearrangement joined TRBV7-9 to TRBJ2-1; TRBD2 agrees with 7 junctional bases. The germline V gene (reference sequence) gives CDR1 as SEHNR and CDR2 as FQNEAQ. For this chain, trimming is 2 bases at the V end and 5 bases at the J end, and the number of junction bases without a gene match is 9. There are 16 amino acids in the CDR3, from cysteine to phenylalanine inclusive. Of all the DNA, just the CDR3 is kept, 48 bases in frame from base 1.